This TCR beta chain was found in a study of OX40 agonist ivuxolimab in advanced cancers. Study-level background: Patients with hepatocellular carcinoma, melanoma, renal cell or head and neck cancer made up the dose-escalation patients.

Study-wide results and limits: More expanded clones were seen, on average, in CD8+ T cells than in CD4+. Blood T cells, both CD4+ and CD8+, expanded clonally by week 6 at 0.1 to 3.0 mg/kg.

The protocol was immunoSEQ multiplex PCR, while the TCRdb copy is restricted to in-frame clones and leaves out a portion. Found here are about 86,000 clones, roughly 87% of them singletons; the top ten hold under 0.25%. Per germline, CDR1 ENHRY and CDR2 SYGVKD. The CDR3 has 13 residues. Trimming took off 11 bases at V and 0 bases at J, with 12 bases between the two ends. As regards this clone: The antigen is not known.

The material sequenced was CD4+ or CD8+ T cells sorted from blood, taken in a trial of the OX40 agonist ivuxolimab. The chain carries TRBV10-3 and TRBJ2-3; D is unclear. The clonotype comes from an adult with an advanced solid tumor such as melanoma, head and neck, liver or kidney cancer. CDR3 nucleotides: TGTGCCTCCCAGTCTTTTAGCACAGATACGCAGTATTTT. This sequence encodes CASQSFSTDTQYF.